This TCR beta chain was captured by sequencing in a study of beta chain features in type 1 diabetes. Study conclusions and caveats: For type 1 diabetes patients, VDJ junctions showed fewer insertions and more deletions. TCRB CDR3 length was moderately but significantly reduced in all four CD4+ subsets of Type 1 diabetes patients.

CD4+ naive, central memory, regulatory and stem cell-like memory subsets were isolated by sorting on CD45RO/CCR7/CD25/CD127/CD95/CD27. The CDR3 runs 14 residues. Germline V gene lookup returns CDR1 SGHDN and CDR2 FVKESK. V was clipped by 8 bases and J by 2 bases; unmatched bases: 6. What was sequenced were expressed TCRB transcripts, since all of the isolated RNA had been reverse transcribed. This table comes from immunoSEQ multiplex PCR, and its TCRdb copy is limited to in-frame clones, with some not included. The table has 130,000 or so clones, 9% to 10% seen once. This clone was seen a few times. The antigen is undetermined.

Sequenced sample: central memory CD4+ T cells from blood. The receptor was isolated from a woman in her forties in good health. V usage is TRBV14 and J usage is TRBJ2-3; the match to TRBD1 covers 8 bases. The CDR3 sequence is CASARQGTTDTQYF. CDR3 sequence (DNA): TGTGCCAGCGCTAGACAGGGGACCACAGATACGCAGTATTTT.